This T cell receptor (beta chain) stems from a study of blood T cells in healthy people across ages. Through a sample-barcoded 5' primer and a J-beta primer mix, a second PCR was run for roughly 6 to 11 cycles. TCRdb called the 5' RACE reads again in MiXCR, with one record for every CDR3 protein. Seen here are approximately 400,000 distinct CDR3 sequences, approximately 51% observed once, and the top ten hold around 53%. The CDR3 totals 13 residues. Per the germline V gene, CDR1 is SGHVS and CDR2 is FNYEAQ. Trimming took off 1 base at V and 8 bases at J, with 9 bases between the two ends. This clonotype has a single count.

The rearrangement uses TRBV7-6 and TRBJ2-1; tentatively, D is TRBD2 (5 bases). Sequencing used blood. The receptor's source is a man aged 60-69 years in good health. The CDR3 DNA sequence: TGTGCCAGCAGCTTAGAAGCGGCTTATGAGCAGTTCTTC. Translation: CASSLEAAYEQFF.